Below, 8 T cell receptor beta chains from the same sample are listed, as sequenced in a study of T cells after yellow fever vaccination. TCRdb reanalysed the 5' RACE reads using MiXCR and keeps one entry per CDR3 protein. The data contain 350,000 to 450,000 distinct CDR3 sequences, about 6% of them singletons. The sample here was PBMCs, taken 5 days after the yellow fever booster vaccination. The receptors come from a man aged 25-40 years who received the YFV17D yellow fever vaccine.

The sample holds many counts of this clonotype. The chain couples TRBV7-2 to TRBJ2-7; D may match TRBD1 or TRBD2 (6 bases each). The V end was cut by 5 bases, the J end by 9 bases, with 17 bases between. Germline values: CDR1 SGHTA, CDR2 FQGNSA. The CDR3 runs to 13 residues. The CDR3 loop reads CASSQEGGTSQYF. The CDR3 region has the DNA TGTGCCAGCAGCCAGGAGGGGGGAACCTCGCAGTACTTC.

In its sample, this clonotype was seen many times. The chain uses TRBV4-3 and TRBJ1-1, with 9 nucleotides matching TRBD1. Germline V gives CDR1 LGHNA, CDR2 YSLEER. Trimming cost V 6 bases and J 1 base; bases outside gene matches: 6. The CDR3 runs 15 residues. CDR3: CASSVGDRANTEAFF. The CDR3 DNA reads TGCGCCAGCAGTGTGGGGGACAGGGCGAACACTGAAGCTTTCTTT.

This clonotype was detected ten times or more. Here the CDR3 DNA reads TGTGCCACCAGCACTAGACAGGGTGTAACCAAAAACATTCAGTACTTC. Its translation is CATSTRQGVTKNIQYF. V gene TRBV15 combines with J gene TRBJ2-4; 7 bases fit TRBD1. The trim removed 4 bases at V and 2 bases at J, leaving 8 bases unmatched. The CDR3 totals 16 residues. Germline assignment: CDR1 LNHNV and CDR2 YYDKDF (reference sequence).

This clonotype occurred many times. The J gene is TRBJ2-1, the V gene TRBV10-1; weak D call: TRBD2 (5 bases). Trimming cost V 6 bases and J 6 bases, with 15 bases left between them. Germline assignment: CDR1 WNHNN and CDR2 SYGVQD (reference sequence). The CDR3 has 14 residues. The CDR3, as DNA: TGCGCCAGCAGGGAAGACTACCTCGGCAATGAGCAGTTCTTC. Its translation: CASREDYLGNEQFF.

This clonotype was observed many times. The chain uses TRBV5-1 and TRBJ2-2, with TRBD2 as a possible D gene (5 bases). Germline-derived CDR1 and CDR2 are SGHRS and YFSETQ. CDR3 length: 16 amino acids. The V gene lost 4 bases and the J gene lost 3 bases, with 16 bases spanning the gap. For the CDR3, the DNA is TGCGCCAGCAGCGCGGACGGACTCCGGGACACCGGGGAGCTGTTTTTT. Translated, it gives CASSADGLRDTGELFF.

This clonotype was counted many times. Here the CDR3 reads CASSQVGGEAEAFF. In nucleotides, the CDR3 is TGTGCCAGCAGCCAAGTGGGCGGGGAGGCTGAAGCTTTCTTT. The chain links TRBV3-1 to TRBJ1-1; D not certain. CDR3 length equals 14 residues. CDR1 LGHDT and CDR2 YNNKEL come from the germline V gene (reference sequence). V was trimmed by 1 base and J by 6 bases, leaving 12 bases between them. The variable domain in full, completed from reference TRBV3-1 and TRBJ1-1, reads DTAVSQTPKYLVTQMGNDKSIKCEQNLGHDTMYWYKQDSKKFLKIMFSYNNKELIINETVPNRFSPKSPDKAHLNLHINSLELGDSAVYFCASSQVGGEAEAFFGQGTRLTVV.

CDR3 DNA sequence: TGTGCCAGCAGCTTAGCCCTTGGTTGGGACCCGTCGGGAGGGCCATACAATGAGCAGTTCTTC. Encoded protein: CASSLALGWDPSGGPYNEQFF. The chain has TRBV7-2 and TRBJ2-1, with 8 bases matching TRBD2. The V gene's germline CDR1 is SGHTA and CDR2 FQGNSA. The junction had 20 bases not matched to a gene; V was cut back by 0 bases and J by 4 bases. The CDR3 sequence is 21 residues long.

This clonotype came up a few times. V and J are TRBV20-1 and TRBJ1-2; D perhaps matches TRBD1 (5 bases). The germline gives CDR1 DFQATT, CDR2 SNEGSKA (reference sequence). V was trimmed by 1 base and J by 6 bases, leaving 15 bases between them. The CDR3 is 14 residues long. The CDR3 DNA sequence: TGCAGTGCTAGAGCTTCCCAGGGTTCTCATGGCTACACCTTC. Protein: CSARASQGSHGYTF.